Described below is a single T cell receptor beta chain sequence and its context. What it binds is not known. Each donor was healthy, and each was a bone marrow donor. The primer mix had 60 Vbeta and 13 Jbeta primers. Here immunoSEQ multiplex PCR was the method, and the copy in TCRdb shows in-frame clones only, minus some. This sample has 90,000 to 150,000 clones, with over 65% found just once. These data come from a study of cytomegalovirus exposure and HLA in healthy donors. Study conclusions and caveats: Association of some 18,000 TCR beta sequences with HLA alleles was found at 0.05 false discovery rate in a later analysis. The number of N-insertions in an Asian-associated ancestry cluster was reportedly below the approximately 700-donor mean in a later analysis. Roughly even sequencing depth across donors was the assumption behind the presence/absence analyses.

The germline gives CDR1 SGHAT, CDR2 FQNNGV. CDR3 length equals 13 residues. V lost 7 bases, J lost 1 base, and 10 bases lay in between. V is TRBV11-2 and J is TRBJ1-1, with D possibly TRBD1 on 5 matching bases. Input material: PBMCs. The TCR sequence derives from a woman between 45 and 60 years old in good health and CMV-seropositive. CDR3 nucleotides: TGTGCCAGCACCCAAGACAGGAACACTGAAGCTTTCTTT. Protein: CASTQDRNTEAFF.